This TCR beta chain was retrieved from a study of T cells in Graves' hyperthyroidism and ophthalmopathy. TCR beta CDR3 sequences were amplified from RNA transcripts. The TCR CDR3 first-round RT-PCR relied on the HTBI primer set. TCRdb independently ran MiXCR on the multiplex PCR reads; one entry per CDR3 protein. The sample consists of nearly 600,000 distinct CDR3 sequences, 14% of them appearing once. Ophthalmopathy patients showed a Clinical Activity Score of at least 3, NOSPECS grade of at least 4 and duration under 3 months. The sequence was obtained from a woman under 30 with Graves' ophthalmopathy. Sequencing was carried out using blood.

The CDR3 reads CASSLAGDLRGNQPQHF. The CDR3 nucleotides are TGTGCCAGCAGCTTGGCCGGGGACCTTCGAGGCAATCAGCCCCAGCATTTT. The V call is TRBV5-5, the J call TRBJ1-5; possible D gene TRBD1, 5 bases. Trimming cost V 0 bases and J 2 bases, with 15 bases left between them. This CDR3 spans 17 amino acids. Looked up from germline, CDR1 is SGHKS and CDR2 is YYEKEE (reference sequence).